This TCR beta chain was identified in a study of OX40 agonist ivuxolimab in advanced cancers. Study as a whole: Patients were dosed with the agonistic anti-OX40 (CD134) antibody ivuxolimab. Every 2 weeks, patients received ivuxolimab intravenously, dosed at 0.01 to 10 mg/kg. Of mixed ages from about 23 to 85 and averaging around 60 years, the group was about 80% male. General study results and limits: The specificity for antigen of the expanded peripheral T cells was not determined.

TCRdb keeps only in-frame clones here, not all; method: immunoSEQ multiplex PCR. Of some 75,000 clones in the sample, about 88% were seen once. Remarks on this clone: No antigen is known for it.

V was pared by 10 bases and J by 4 bases, with 10 bases of the junction left unmatched. The CDR3 sequence is 14 residues long. Germline V CDR1 and CDR2: MNHEY, SMNVEV (reference sequence). This chain links TRBV27 with TRBJ2-7; TRBD2 aligns across 10 bases. The sequence derives from an adult with an advanced solid tumor such as melanoma, head and neck, liver or kidney cancer. Material: CD4+ or CD8+ T cells sorted from blood, obtained in a trial of the OX40 agonist ivuxolimab. Written as DNA, the CDR3 is TGTGCCACCTGGAGGAGCGGGAGGGCTTACGAGCAGTACTTC. Its protein is CATWRSGRAYEQYF.